This TCR beta chain was sequenced during a study of neurological immune-mediated disorders. V trimming: 4 bases; J trimming: 3 bases; junction bases outside the gene matches: 3. CDR3 length: 14 amino acids. CDR1 is DFQATT and CDR2 is SNEGSKA in the germline V gene (reference sequence). The making of cDNA relied on 5'RACE with 10-nucleotide random UMIs. TCRdb independently ran MiXCR on the 5' RACE reads; one entry per CDR3 protein. The table shows more than 95,000 distinct CDR3 sequences, with roughly 10% occurring only once. Study findings and constraints: The greatest TCR clonal expansion appeared in HTLV-1-associated myelopathy and the smallest, falling below healthy controls, in multiple sclerosis. None of the CDR3 amino acid sequences of expanded clones were shared across subjects, and this suggested private repertoires in all groups.

A word on this clonotype: Its antigen is as yet unknown.

As for time point: longitudinal time-point 3. The unsorted libraries originated from 2 million PBMCs that had been stored at -80 C. Material for sequencing was PBMCs. This chain uses TRBV20-1 with TRBJ2-1, with 10 bases fitting TRBD1. The origin of this receptor is a female donor with HTLV-1-associated myelopathy (HAM/TSP). For the CDR3, the DNA is TGCAGTGCTATGACAGGGGGCCTCTACAATGAGCAGTTCTTC. Translated: CSAMTGGLYNEQFF.